The 11 T cell receptor beta chains below were found in one sample sequenced in a study of blood T cells in healthy people across ages. Through a sample-barcoded 5' primer and a J-beta primer mix, a second PCR was run for roughly 6 to 11 cycles. TCRdb ran MiXCR on the 5' RACE reads and lists one entry per CDR3 protein. This sample has roughly 800,000 distinct CDR3 sequences; 58% occur once, and the top ten carry roughly 20%. The sequencing input was blood. Every receptor here comes from a man aged 25-40 years in good health.

This chain links TRBV20-1 with TRBJ2-1; the match to TRBD2 covers 13 bases. Germline-derived CDR1 and CDR2 are DFQATT and SNEGSKA (reference sequence). There are 17 residues in the CDR3. With 7 bases clipped from V and 3 bases from J, the junction kept 12 bases outside the gene matches. In nucleotides, the CDR3 is TGCAGTGGTAGGAAGGGGACTAGCGGGACCCGCTACAATGAGCAGTTCTTC. Encoded protein: CSGRKGTSGTRYNEQFF.

The chain uses TRBV7-2 and TRBJ2-5; the match to TRBD1 covers 9 bases. The DNA matches TRBJ2-7 better at its end, which makes the J call doubtful. The germline V gene has CDR1 SGHTA and CDR2 FQGNSA. The CDR3 is made up of 13 amino acids. The CDR3 DNA reads as TGTGCCAGCTCAAAGCGACAGGGGGGCGAGCAGTACTTC. This encodes CASSKRQGGEQYF.

This clonotype showed up just a few times. V is TRBV27 and J is TRBJ1-1, with TRBD1 as a possible D gene (5 bases). This CDR3 is built from 13 residues. From germline, CDR1 is MNHEY and CDR2 SMNVEV (reference sequence). V was trimmed by 8 bases and J by 0 bases, leaving 10 bases between them. CDR3 nucleotides: TGTGCCAGCCGGGGGGGAATGAACACTGAAGCTTTCTTT. Protein product: CASRGGMNTEAFF.

Note on this clonotype: A read error is possible here, since a much larger clone lies one base away. The chain combines TRBV6-5 with TRBJ2-1; 10 positions agree with TRBD2. CDR3 length: 15 amino acids. The V gene's germline CDR1 is MNHEY and CDR2 SVGAGI. Germline trimming cut 4 bases from V and 2 bases from J; bases unmatched to any gene: 2. The CDR3 DNA is TGTGCCAGCAGTTCTAGCGGGAGCCCCTACAATGAGCAGTTCTTC. Amino acid sequence: CASSSSGSPYNEQFF.

This chain connects TRBV28 to TRBJ2-7, with TRBD2 identical over 7 bases. Germline CDR1 is MDHEN and CDR2 is SYDVKM. The trim removed 6 bases at V and 3 bases at J, leaving 17 bases unmatched. This CDR3 has 17 amino acids. The DNA for the CDR3 is TGTGCCAGCAGCTACCTCCCTGGGGCGGGAGTACTCTACGAGCAGTACTTC. This translates into CASSYLPGAGVLYEQYF.

This clonotype appeared a few times. This chain connects TRBV6-6 to TRBJ1-5; D unclear. Germline V gene data show CDR1 as MNHNY and CDR2 as SVGAGI (reference sequence). The CDR3 consists of 15 residues. Trimming took 6 bases from V and 0 from J, leaving 12 bases between them. The CDR3 sequence: CASRLNSNSNQPQHF. The CDR3 region has the DNA TGTGCCAGCAGACTTAACAGTAATAGCAATCAGCCCCAGCATTTT.

The V and J genes are TRBV6-1 and TRBJ2-4; D call uncertain. The closer fit of TRBJ2-7 to the DNA end suggests the J call may be wrong. Per germline, CDR1 MNHNS and CDR2 SASEGT. The CDR3 spans 11 residues. CDR3 sequence (DNA): TGTGCCAGCACACATACCTACGAGCAGTACTTC. Translated, it gives CASTHTYEQYF.

The chain is built from TRBV12-3 or TRBV12-4 and TRBJ1-1, with D maybe TRBD1 (6 bases). This CDR3 region has 12 residues. Trimming left V 4 bases short and J 10 bases short, with 13 bases between. DNA of the CDR3: TGTGCCAGCAGTTCGGGACACCACGGAGCTTTCTTT. This sequence encodes CASSSGHHGAFF.

This clonotype has only a few counts. The chain carries TRBV12-3 or TRBV12-4 and TRBJ2-1; 7 bases agree with TRBD2. Trimming took 6 bases from V and 8 from J; bases not matched to a gene: 13. CDR3 size: 15 residues. As DNA, the CDR3 is TGTGCCAGCAGCCCTAGCGGAACTTTACGGGATGAGCAGTTCTTC. Amino acid sequence: CASSPSGTLRDEQFF.

This clonotype showed up many times. J is TRBJ1-2 and V is TRBV2; TRBD1 matches at 11 bases. Trimming removed 8 bases from V and 3 bases from J; junction bases left unmatched: 8. Germline V gene sequence: CDR1 SNHLY, CDR2 FYNNEI. The CDR3 loop spans 15 amino acids. CDR3 loop: CASRIKGQGDYGYTF. The CDR3 DNA sequence: TGTGCCAGCCGAATTAAGGGACAGGGGGACTATGGCTACACCTTC.

The chain links TRBV4-2 to TRBJ1-1; D may be TRBD1 (5 bases). Deletions cut 0 bases from V and 8 bases from J, with 22 bases between. This CDR3 has 17 residues. Germline V lookup: CDR1 LGHNA, CDR2 YNFKEQ. The CDR3 DNA reads TGTGCCAGCAGCCAAGATCCATATTCACGGGGGAACCCAGAAGCTTTCTTT. Its protein product is CASSQDPYSRGNPEAFF.